Shown below are 26 T cell receptor beta chains from a single sample sequenced in a study of CD8 T cells in Susac syndrome (dated by TCRdb to between 2019 and 2020). Library generation was performed with the immunoSEQ multiplex PCR assay. RNA was extracted with the RNeasy kit and roughly 0.5 to 1 ug was reverse transcribed using random hexamers. The public sequencing data were trimmed at Q25 with fastp and processed into clonotypes with MiXCR by TCRdb, which kept only in-frame beta chains. CDR3 protein sequences are deduplicated, and each keeps its most common genes and DNA. A total of under 85,000 distinct CDR3 sequences appear in this sample, about 94% of them only once. 0.5% to 0.6% of the sample rests with the top ten. The specimen sequenced was CD8+ T cells from PBMCs. Source of these receptors: a human donor with multiple sclerosis.

The V and J genes are TRBV7-8 and TRBJ2-5; 14 bases map to TRBD2. Germline V gene lookup returns CDR1 SGHVS and CDR2 FQNEAQ. Unmatched junction bases numbered 2, after V lost 3 bases and J lost 5 bases. This CDR3 is 15 amino acids long. The CDR3 loop is CASSLGLAGDETQYF. The CDR3, as DNA: TGTGCCAGCAGCTTGGGACTAGCGGGGGACGAGACCCAGTACTTC.

The gene calls are TRBV9 and TRBJ2-2, with 8 bases fitting TRBD1. The CDR3 sequence is 17 residues long. Germline-derived CDR1 and CDR2 are SGDLS and YYNGEE. Trimming took 0 bases from V and 2 from J; bases not matched to a gene: 6. The CDR3 reads CASSVATGELNTGELFF. The CDR3 nucleotides are TGTGCCAGCAGCGTAGCGACAGGGGAACTAAACACCGGGGAGCTGTTTTTT.

The chain employs TRBV27 and TRBJ2-3; D is uncertain. The germline V gene encodes CDR1 MNHEY and CDR2 SMNVEV (reference sequence). The CDR3 runs to 13 residues. Deletions cut 3 bases from V and 6 bases from J, with 10 bases between. CDR3 nucleotides: TGTGCCAGCAGTTTCTTTCTCTCGGATACGCAGTATTTT. This translates into CASSFFLSDTQYF.

V usage is TRBV6-5 and J usage is TRBJ1-2, with 9 bases aligning to TRBD1. This CDR3 has 14 residues. From germline, CDR1 is MNHEY and CDR2 SVGAGI. The junction had 11 bases not matched to a gene; V was cut back by 8 bases and J by 7 bases. The CDR3 DNA sequence: TGTGCCAGCCGCGTTTCCGGGACAGGGTCTGGCTACACCTTC. This codes for CASRVSGTGSGYTF.

The genes are TRBV25-1 and TRBJ2-7, with D perhaps TRBD1 (5 bases). CDR1 is MGHDK and CDR2 is SYGVNS in the germline V gene. This CDR3 contains 13 residues. With 5 bases removed from V and 4 bases from J, the gap between germline ends came to 12 bases. The CDR3 DNA sequence: TGTGCCAGCAGTAGGGGCAGCAGGTACGAGCAGTACTTC. Translating gives CASSRGSRYEQYF.

The chain couples TRBV27 to TRBJ2-5; 9 nucleotides line up with TRBD1. The germline V gene encodes CDR1 MNHEY and CDR2 SMNVEV (reference sequence). This CDR3 region has 15 residues. The J segment lost 4 bases and the V segment lost 6 bases, leaving 9 bases of the junction unmatched. The CDR3 loop reads CASRPTQGASETQYF. CDR3 bases: TGTGCCAGCAGACCGACACAGGGGGCCTCAGAGACCCAGTACTTC.

The gene calls are TRBV12-3 or TRBV12-4 and TRBJ1-6; TRBD1 aligns across 9 bases. With V trimmed by 3 bases and J by 7 bases, 1 base remained unmatched. This CDR3 is 14 amino acids long. The CDR3 sequence is CASSFGQGNSPLHF. The DNA for the CDR3 is TGTGCCAGCAGTTTCGGACAGGGGAATTCACCCCTCCACTTT.

The rearrangement uses TRBV29-1 and TRBJ2-1; 11 bases are a match to TRBD2. Germline values: CDR1 SQVTM, CDR2 ANQGSEA. Trimming at V came to 7 bases and at J to 9 bases, leaving 5 bases not matched to a gene. The CDR3 is made up of 12 amino acids. CDR3 amino acids: CSARLAGFEQFF. CDR3 sequence (DNA): TGCAGCGCCCGACTAGCGGGATTTGAGCAGTTCTTC.

J is TRBJ1-1 and V is TRBV28; possibly TRBD1 for D (6 bases). The CDR3 runs to 15 residues. Germline CDR1 is MDHEN and CDR2 is SYDVKM. V was pared by 5 bases and J by 1 base, with 14 bases between. CDR3 nucleotides: TGTGCCAGCAGTCCCCAGGGGTGGAAGAACACTGAAGCTTTCTTT. Translation: CASSPQGWKNTEAFF.

The rearrangement joins TRBV5-1 to TRBJ2-5; D may be TRBD1 (6 bases). V lost 1 base and J 5 bases, leaving 15 bases between the germline ends. CDR3 size: 15 residues. Germline V gene data show CDR1 as SGHRS and CDR2 as YFSETQ. The CDR3 region is CASSLMGAPVETQYF. CDR3 in DNA: TGCGCCAGCAGCTTGATGGGGGCTCCCGTGGAGACCCAGTACTTC. Using reference TRBV5-1 and TRBJ2-5 for the parts outside the CDR3, the full variable domain is KAGVTQTPRYLIKTRGQQVTLSCSPISGHRSVSWYQQTPGQGLQFLFEYFSETQRNKGNFPGRFSGRQFSNSRSEMNVSTLELGDSALYLCASSLMGAPVETQYFGPGTRLLVL.

The V gene is TRBV5-1, the J gene TRBJ2-7, with D perhaps TRBD1 or TRBD2 (5 bases each). This CDR3 has 12 amino acids. V was cut by 3 bases and J by 5 bases, with 9 bases left in between. CDR1 and CDR2 (germline): SGHRS, YFSETQ. The CDR3 sequence is CASSWGWDEQYF. The CDR3, as DNA: TGCGCCAGCAGCTGGGGGTGGGACGAGCAGTACTTC.

V gene TRBV5-6 combines with J gene TRBJ1-5; 8 bases align to TRBD1. This CDR3 is 17 amino acids long. Germline lookup yields CDR1 SGHDT and CDR2 YYEEEE. V dropped 0 bases and J dropped 0; count of bases not matched to a gene: 5. The CDR3 region is CASSLAGTGYSNQPQHF. Written as DNA, the CDR3 is TGTGCCAGCAGCTTGGCCGGGACAGGCTATAGCAATCAGCCCCAGCATTTT.

The chain carries TRBV7-4 and TRBJ2-7; D tentatively fits TRBD1 or TRBD2 (5 bases each). The length of the CDR3 is 16 residues. V was clipped by 1 base and J by 3 bases, with 16 bases between them. From germline, CDR1 is SGHVT and CDR2 SQSDAQ. The CDR3, as DNA: TGTGCCAGCAGCTTAGAGGGACCCCTACTCTACTACGAGCAGTACTTC. It specifies CASSLEGPLLYYEQYF.

A word on this clonotype: At one boundary the junction diverges from the germline segment, which might be a read error. The chain carries TRBV7-7 and TRBJ2-7; 7 nucleotides match TRBD2. The CDR3 runs 15 residues. Germline-derived CDR1 and CDR2 are SSHAT and FNYEAQ (reference sequence). CDR3 in amino acids: CASSLGAGATYEQYF. The CDR3 DNA reads TGTGCTAGCAGCTTAGGGGCGGGAGCGACCTACGAGCAGTACTTC. Together with reference TRBV7-7 and TRBJ2-7, the CDR3 gives the full variable domain: GAGVSQSPRYKVTKRGQDVTLRCDPISSHATLYWYQQALGQGPEFLTYFNYEAQPDKSGLPSDRFSAERPEGSISTLTIQRTEQRDSAMYRCASSLGAGATYEQYFGPGTRLTVT.

The chain couples TRBV27 to TRBJ2-1; the D gene is possibly TRBD1 (6 bases). Germline V gene lookup returns CDR1 MNHEY and CDR2 SMNVEV (reference sequence). The CDR3 sequence is 16 residues long. Deletions cut 5 bases from V and 1 base from J, with 15 bases between. The CDR3 protein is CASSPTPGVSYNEQFF. CDR3 coding DNA: TGTGCCAGCAGTCCAACCCCAGGGGTTTCCTACAATGAGCAGTTCTTC.

The V gene is TRBV14, the J gene TRBJ1-2; D not resolved. This CDR3 is 16 amino acids long. From germline, CDR1 is SGHDN and CDR2 FVKESK. V dropped 0 bases and J dropped 6 bases, with 17 bases sitting between them. Written as DNA, the CDR3 is TGTGCCAGCAGCCAAGAATTCGCGGGTAGACGAGATGGCTACACCTTC. The encoded protein is CASSQEFAGRRDGYTF.

The CDR3 nucleotides read TGTGCCTGGAAGGAGGGGTGGAACACTGAAGCTTTCTTT. Its protein is CAWKEGWNTEAFF. The chain combines TRBV30 with TRBJ1-1; D may be TRBD1 (5 bases). V lost 4 bases, J lost 1 base, and 10 bases lay in between. The V gene's germline CDR1 is GTSNPN and CDR2 SVGIG (reference sequence). The CDR3 runs to 13 residues. Based on the CDR3 plus reference TRBV30 and TRBJ1-1, the full variable domain is SQTIHQWPATLVQPVGSPLSLECTVEGTSNPNLYWYRQAAGRGLQLLFYSVGIGQISSEVPQNLSASRPQDRQFILSSKKLLLSDSGFYLCAWKEGWNTEAFFGQGTRLTVV.

The chain combines TRBV4-3 with TRBJ1-2; no firm D call. CDR1 is LGHNA and CDR2 is YSLEER in the germline V gene. There are 14 residues in the CDR3. The germline V and J ends were trimmed by 0 bases and 8 bases, with 13 bases remaining between them. Here the CDR3 reads CASSQDRGSWGYTF. The CDR3 bases are TGCGCCAGCAGCCAAGATCGCGGGAGTTGGGGCTACACCTTC.

The chain has TRBV27 and TRBJ1-1, with D possibly being TRBD1 (6 bases). This CDR3 is built from 13 residues. Trimming took off 3 bases at V and 5 bases at J, with 10 bases between the two ends. Germline assignment: CDR1 MNHEY and CDR2 SMNVEV (reference sequence). CDR3 region: CASSLGGSTEAFF. The CDR3 DNA is TGTGCCAGCAGTTTGGGGGGCAGTACTGAAGCTTTCTTT.

The chain carries TRBV7-9 and TRBJ2-7; 9 bases match TRBD1. Trimming cost V 4 bases and J 3 bases; bases outside gene matches: 7. The CDR3 consists of 15 residues. Germline V gene lookup returns CDR1 SEHNR and CDR2 FQNEAQ (reference sequence). The CDR3 protein is CASSSTGGSIYEQYF. The CDR3 DNA follows: TGTGCCAGCAGCTCCACAGGGGGCTCGATCTACGAGCAGTACTTC. The complete variable domain, with remaining parts taken from reference TRBV7-9 and TRBJ2-7, reads DTGVSQNPRHKITKRGQNVTFRCDPISEHNRLYWYRQTLGQGPEFLTYFQNEAQLEKSRLLSDRFSAERPKGSFSTLEIQRTEQGDSAMYLCASSSTGGSIYEQYFGPGTRLTVT.

The V call is TRBV5-4, the J call TRBJ2-5, with no clear D. Germline CDR1 SGHNT, CDR2 YYREEE (reference sequence). CDR3 length equals 12 residues. Trimming shortened V by 1 base and J by 5 bases, and 6 bases separated the two germline ends. CDR3: CASSLNSETQYF. CDR3 sequence (DNA): TGTGCCAGCAGCTTGAACTCGGAGACCCAGTACTTC.

This clonotype was detected only once. The chain employs TRBV29-1 and TRBJ2-1, with a tentative D call TRBD1 (5 bases). V lost 3 bases and J 6 bases, leaving 21 bases between the germline ends. Germline-derived CDR1 and CDR2 are SQVTM and ANQGSEA. This CDR3 spans 16 amino acids. CDR3 in amino acids: CSVEVQGRSTTNEQFF. In DNA form, the CDR3 reads TGCAGCGTTGAGGTCCAGGGCCGCAGTACTACCAATGAGCAGTTCTTC.

J is TRBJ2-7 and V is TRBV4-3; 7 bases agree with TRBD2. This CDR3 spans 16 amino acids. The V gene end was trimmed by 1 base and the J gene end by 2 bases; junction bases not matched to a gene: 8. In germline, CDR1 is LGHNA, CDR2 YSLEER. The CDR3 region is CASSQVVGGVAYEQYF. In DNA form, the CDR3 reads TGCGCCAGCAGCCAAGTCGTGGGGGGGGTGGCCTACGAGCAGTACTTC.

This sequence joins TRBV12-3 or TRBV12-4 and TRBJ2-5, with D perhaps given as TRBD1 or TRBD2 (6 bases each). The V and J ends lost 3 bases and 6 bases respectively, with 8 bases between them. The CDR3 runs 12 residues. The CDR3 DNA reads as TGTGCCAGCAGTTTGGGGGGCCAGACCCAGTACTTC. This codes for CASSLGGQTQYF.

This clonotype was observed a few times. The J gene is TRBJ2-1, the V gene TRBV6-4; 9 bases line up with TRBD2. The CDR3 covers 15 residues. The ends lost 0 bases at V and 3 bases at J; junction bases unmatched: 0. Germline assignment: CDR1 MRHNA and CDR2 SNTAGT. The DNA of the CDR3 is TGTGCCAGCAGTGACTCTAGCGGGAGCTACAATGAGCAGTTCTTC. This encodes CASSDSSGSYNEQFF.

V gene TRBV29-1 combines with J gene TRBJ2-2; D perhaps matches TRBD2 (5 bases). Germline CDR1 and CDR2: SQVTM and ANQGSEA. Trimming stripped 1 base from V and 5 bases from J, with 14 bases between. This CDR3 is 15 amino acids long. The CDR3 nucleotides read TGCAGCGTTGAAGGTTTGCAGGCGGGTACCGGGGAGCTGTTTTTT. Encoded protein: CSVEGLQAGTGELFF.